The clone carrying this T cell receptor beta chain was detected many times. No antigen is known for it. Germline-derived CDR1 and CDR2 are SEHNR and FQNEAQ (reference sequence). V was shortened by 11 bases and J by 7 bases, with 15 bases between the two germline ends. CDR3 length: 11 amino acids. The data originate from a study of read filtering for tumor transcriptome and immune sequencing. From roughly 400 ng of RNA, a library with molecular barcoded alpha/delta and beta/gamma adaptors was made. In TCRdb, the reads were re-called with MiXCR into one record per CDR3 protein. The sample lists 35,000 to 40,000 distinct CDR3 sequences, roughly 13% occurring once. General study points: RNA-seq captured clonotypes less deeply and reliably than IR-seq.

Specimen: a population of CD138-negative cells sorted from bone marrow. The source is a donor at least 40 years old with multiple myeloma. The chain joins TRBV7-9 to TRBJ2-7; perhaps TRBD1 as D (6 bases). CDR3 in DNA: TGTGCCTCAGGGGTTCGGACTGAGCAGTACTTC. Encoded protein: CASGVRTEQYF.